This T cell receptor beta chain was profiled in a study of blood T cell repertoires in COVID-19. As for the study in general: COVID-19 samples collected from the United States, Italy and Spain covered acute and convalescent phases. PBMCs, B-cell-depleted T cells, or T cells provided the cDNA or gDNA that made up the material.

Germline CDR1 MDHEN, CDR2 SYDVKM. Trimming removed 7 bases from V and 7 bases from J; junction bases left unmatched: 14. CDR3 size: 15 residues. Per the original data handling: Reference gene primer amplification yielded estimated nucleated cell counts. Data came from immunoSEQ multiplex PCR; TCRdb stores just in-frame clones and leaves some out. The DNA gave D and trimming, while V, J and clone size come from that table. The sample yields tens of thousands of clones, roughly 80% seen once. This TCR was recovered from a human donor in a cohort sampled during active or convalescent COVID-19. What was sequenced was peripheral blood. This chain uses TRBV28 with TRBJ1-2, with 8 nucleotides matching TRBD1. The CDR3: CASIGQGLYQGGYTF. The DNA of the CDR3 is TGTGCCAGCATCGGACAGGGCCTCTATCAGGGTGGCTACACCTTC.